One sample yielded the 8 T cell receptor beta chains listed below, sequenced in a study of T-cell reconstitution after alpha-beta-depleted transplantation in children. Library preparation (for TCRbeta) was performed with unique molecular identifiers. Using its own MiXCR run on the PCR reads, TCRdb lists one record per CDR3 protein. Among hundreds of thousands of distinct CDR3 sequences, about an eighth were seen once, and the ten largest hold roughly 0.77%. Sequencing was performed on PBMCs, taken before TCRalphabeta/CD19-depleted stem cell transplant. These receptors came from a girl between 2 and 10 years old with congenital amegakaryocytic thrombocytopenia, due to receive a stem cell transplant.

The chain uses TRBV15 and TRBJ2-5; D possibly uses TRBD1 or TRBD2 (5 bases each). The V gene's germline CDR1 is LNHNV and CDR2 YYDKDF (reference sequence). This CDR3 is built from 17 residues. Between the trimmed V and J ends, which lost 5 bases and 5 bases, there was a span of 24 bases. CDR3 sequence reads: CATSSGRGSASRETQYF. The CDR3, as DNA: TGTGCCACCAGCTCGGGCCGGGGCTCGGCTAGCCGGGAGACCCAGTACTTC.

This clonotype was recorded at least ten times. V is TRBV5-1 and J is TRBJ1-2; D call uncertain. The CDR3 contains 13 residues. V was pared by 3 bases and J by 7 bases, with 13 bases between. Germline-derived CDR1 and CDR2 are SGHRS and YFSETQ. The CDR3 nucleotides are TGCGCCAGCAGCTCTGACTTCCCGCCTGGCTACACCTTC. It yields the protein CASSSDFPPGYTF.

V usage is TRBV19 and J usage is TRBJ1-5, with TRBD1 identical over 9 bases. The CDR3 has 14 residues. The V segment lost 10 bases and the J segment 1 base; nucleotides outside the gene matches: 5. The germline CDR1 and CDR2 sequences are LNHDA and SQIVND (reference sequence). The CDR3 DNA follows: TGTGCCACCAGGACAGGGGTCAGCAATCAGCCCCAGCATTTT. It encodes CATRTGVSNQPQHF. The variable domain in full, completed from reference TRBV19 and TRBJ1-5, reads DGGITQSPKYLFRKEGQNVTLSCEQNLNHDAMYWYRQDPGQGLRLIYYSQIVNDFQKGDIAEGYSVSREKKESFPLTVTSAQKNPTAFYLCATRTGVSNQPQHFGDGTRLSIL.

The sample holds a few counts of this clonotype. The chain carries TRBV7-2 and TRBJ2-1, with 7 bases aligning to TRBD2. V trimming: 5 bases; J trimming: 14 bases; junction bases outside the gene matches: 15. The CDR3 covers 14 residues. Germline V gives CDR1 SGHTA, CDR2 FQGNSA. The CDR3 DNA follows: TGTGCCAGCAGCACCCGGCCCCCTGCGGGAGATAAGTTCTTC. This encodes CASSTRPPAGDKFF.

This clonotype was seen many times. The chain joins TRBV20-1 to TRBJ2-2; 7 bases are a match to TRBD1. V trimming: 2 bases; J trimming: 7 bases; junction bases outside the gene matches: 4. There are 13 residues in the CDR3. Germline V gene lookup returns CDR1 DFQATT and CDR2 SNEGSKA (reference sequence). The CDR3 sequence: CSARKGQVGELFF. In DNA form, the CDR3 reads TGCAGTGCTAGAAAAGGACAGGTCGGGGAGCTGTTTTTT.

As regards this clonotype: A much larger clonotype is one base distant, so this may be a read error. The genes are TRBV12-3 or TRBV12-4 and TRBJ2-3, with a weak D call TRBD2 (5 bases). Trimming pared 8 bases from V and 1 base from J, leaving 13 bases between. The CDR3 has 14 amino acids. CDR3 loop: CASVLASRTDTQYF. Here the CDR3 DNA reads TGTGCCAGCGTGCTAGCCTCCCGCACAGATACGCAGTATTTT.

This clonotype was found a few times. In DNA form, the CDR3 reads TGTGCCAGCAGCTTATGGGGGACAGGGGATCAGCCCCAGCATTTT. Amino acid sequence: CASSLWGTGDQPQHF. The chain recombines TRBV11-2 with TRBJ1-5, with 10 nucleotides matching TRBD1. The trim removed 2 bases at V and 5 bases at J, leaving 3 bases unmatched. CDR1 SGHAT and CDR2 FQNNGV come from the germline V gene. The CDR3 runs 15 residues.

In regard to this clonotype: Just one base apart from a much larger clone, this may be a read error. CDR3 nucleotide sequence: TGTGTTAGCGGGGCAACAGATACGCAGTATTTT. Translation gives CVSGATDTQYF. This chain connects TRBV12-3 or TRBV12-4 to TRBJ2-3; 8 bases are shared with TRBD2. The CDR3 consists of 11 residues.